This T cell receptor beta chain emerged from a study of blood T cell repertoires in COVID-19. Some clones are missing from TCRdb's copy, which holds only in-frame ones; the method was immunoSEQ multiplex PCR. The sample carries 200,000 to 300,000 clones, roughly 90% recorded once. This clone was seen a single time. Input material: peripheral blood. This TCR came from a man in his 60s who had recovered from COVID-19.

In DNA, the CDR3 is TGTGCCAGCAGCCCAGGTAGTGGTTTCCAGCCCCAGCATTTT. Its translation: CASSPGSGFQPQHF. This sequence joins TRBV3-1 (or the pseudogene TRBV3-2) and TRBJ1-5; D unclear. V was trimmed by 4 bases and J by 7 bases, leaving 14 bases between them. Germline V lookup: CDR1 LGHDT, CDR2 YNNKEL (reference sequence). There are 14 residues in the CDR3.